The clone carrying this T cell receptor (beta chain) appeared once. The antigen is not known. TCRdb ran MiXCR on the 5' RACE reads and lists one entry per CDR3 protein. The sample carries 150,000 to 200,000 distinct CDR3 sequences, 8% to 13% recorded once. Germline CDR1 reads SGHTA; CDR2 reads FQGNSA. This CDR3 has 16 residues. V was pared by 5 bases and J by 2 bases, with 4 bases of the junction left unmatched. This sample was included in a study of T cells after yellow fever vaccination. Overall study findings and caveats: Only a minor proportion of clonotypes was detected across both CD4 and CD8 compartments.

This clonotype originated in a man younger than 35 who received the YFV17D yellow fever vaccine. The sample in question was CD8+ T cells sorted from PBMCs, obtained 15 days after the yellow fever booster vaccination. V is TRBV7-2 and J is TRBJ2-3, with 13 bases identical to TRBD2. CDR3 in amino acids: CASSLTSGGLTDTQYF. The CDR3 DNA reads as TGTGCCAGCAGCCTGACTAGCGGGGGGCTCACAGATACGCAGTATTTT. Looking up the rest from reference TRBV7-2 and TRBJ2-3 gives the full variable domain: GAGVSQSPSNKVTEKGKDVELRCDPISGHTALYWYRQSLGQGLEFLIYFQGNSAPDKSGLPSDRFSAERTGGSVSTLTIQRTQQEDSAVYLCASSLTSGGLTDTQYFGPGTRLTVL.